The 5 T cell receptor beta chains below come from one sample, sequenced in a study of T cell changes during pregnancy in multiple sclerosis. TCRdb keeps only in-frame clones here, not all; method: immunoSEQ multiplex PCR. The table has 25,000 to 35,000 clones, approximately 92% seen once; the top ten hold over 9.5%. The sample consisted of CD8+ T cells from peripheral blood mononuclear cells, taken in the second trimester of pregnancy. These receptors all come from a female donor with multiple sclerosis, enrolled in a pregnancy study.

The rearrangement joins TRBV6-1 to TRBJ1-1, with 9 nucleotides matching TRBD1. The CDR3 length is 15 residues. Trimming at V came to 5 bases and at J to 1 base, leaving 5 bases not matched to a gene. CDR1 is MNHNS and CDR2 is SASEGT in the germline V gene. This CDR3 is CASSFPGQGNTEAFF. The CDR3, as DNA: TGTGCCAGCAGTTTCCCGGGACAGGGGAACACTGAAGCTTTCTTT.

In nucleotides, the CDR3 is TGTGCCAGCAGTTTACTAGCGGGAGTCGTCAATGAGCAGTTCTTC. It is translated as CASSLLAGVVNEQFF. V usage is TRBV28 and J usage is TRBJ2-1; 10 bases align to TRBD2. V gave up 2 bases and J gave up 6 bases; unmatched junction bases: 4. The CDR3 has 15 amino acids. Germline V gene data show CDR1 as MDHEN and CDR2 as SYDVKM.

The V call is TRBV5-5, the J call TRBJ1-1; 9 bases fit TRBD1. Per germline, CDR1 SGHKS and CDR2 YYEKEE (reference sequence). CDR3 length: 14 amino acids. The ends lost 7 bases at V and 3 bases at J; junction bases unmatched: 7. CDR3 nucleotide sequence: TGTGCCAGCGTCACAGGGGGCTGGGACACTGAAGCTTTCTTT. Its translation: CASVTGGWDTEAFF.

The rearrangement uses TRBV14 and TRBJ2-2, with 7 bases identical to TRBD1. The CDR3 runs 16 residues. With 4 bases clipped from V and 3 bases from J, the junction kept 8 bases outside the gene matches. Germline CDR1 and CDR2: SGHDN and FVKESK. The CDR3 loop is CASSLQDREHTGELFF. The DNA for the CDR3 is TGTGCCAGCAGCCTACAAGACAGGGAACACACCGGGGAGCTGTTTTTT.

The V and J genes are TRBV19 and TRBJ1-2; no reliable D call. The V and J ends lost 3 bases and 0 bases respectively, with 14 bases between them. This CDR3 has 16 amino acids. CDR1 LNHDA and CDR2 SQIVND come from the germline V gene (reference sequence). The CDR3 region is CASSISYLTSNYGYTF. The CDR3 DNA reads TGTGCCAGTAGTATCTCCTACCTCACTTCTAACTATGGCTACACCTTC.